The sequence of this T cell receptor (beta chain) was determined in a study of T cell clones after liver transplantation. Overall study context: TCRbeta sequencing after a pre-transplant mixed lymphocyte reaction identified graft-donor-reactive clones, later tracked in post-transplant blood.

Germline lookup yields CDR1 MDHEN and CDR2 SYDVKM. The CDR3 sequence is 14 residues long. The V and J ends lost 4 bases and 2 bases respectively, with 11 bases between them. Profiled with immunoSEQ multiplex PCR; TCRdb holds only in-frame clones, not every one. The table has about 120,000 clones, less than 95% seen once. This receptor was obtained from a human patient who received a liver transplant. Some T cells may be graft donor cells. The chain links TRBV28 to TRBJ1-1, with a possible D match to TRBD1 (5 bases). The sample consisted of CD4+ T cells from blood, taken 12 months after liver transplant. CDR3 in DNA: TGTGCCAGCAGTTGGGGGGACCGTAACACTGAAGCTTTCTTT. It specifies CASSWGDRNTEAFF.